This TCR beta chain appears in the sequencing data of a study of blood T cell repertoires in COVID-19 (dated by TCRdb to the early 2020s). The study in broad terms: The collaborator samples originated in the United States, Italy and Spain and spanned the acute and convalescent phases of COVID-19. The prospective study material was composed of cDNA or gDNA derived from T cells, B-cell-depleted T cells, or PBMCs. Deeply sampled blood TCRbeta repertoires from subjects exposed to, actively infected with, or recovered from COVID-19 were included in the dataset. The repertoires were made available in a free public database intended to serve as a resource for research on the immune response to SARS-CoV-2. Samples were obtained from the ongoing ImmuneRACE study (first 160 participants) and from over 1,000 subjects provided by 6 global collaborators. Sample metadata almost always included a de-identified subject ID, COVID-19 status, age in years and sex. HLA class I and class II types, where available, came from metadata supplied by the sample provider rather than from assay-based typing. The investigation overall reported the following: How much clinical and demographic metadata was included differed by source and by participant, and the metadata was provided uncurated.

Enrolling through a virtual design, the prospective study's participants ranged in age from about 18 to 89 years and lived across around 25 United States geographic areas. Cohort assignment in the prospective study relied on participant-reported clinical history from a screening survey and a study questionnaire. In the prospective study, whole blood, serum and a nasopharyngeal or oropharyngeal swab were collected from each participant by mobile phlebotomists. Over a roughly two-month period, participants in the prospective study had the option of providing additional blood draws and questionnaires. Blood samples from the prospective study were shipped frozen or at room temperature prior to DNA extraction. TCRbeta CDR3 regions were amplified from genomic DNA using the immunoSEQ Assay, a bias-controlled multiplex PCR. From the authors' description of their analysis: Within the assay, amplification of reference gene primers was used to estimate how many nucleated cells each sample contained. To quantify the absolute abundance of each unique TCRbeta CDR3 rearrangement, sequence reads were collapsed and filtered. For each sample, productive Simpson clonality was calculated as the square root of Simpson's diversity index across productive rearrangements. TCRdb holds this immuneACCESS table with in-frame rearrangements only. Some clones are missing; in checked studies, unresolved V genes explain under half, and the rest has no known cause. V, J and clone size are taken as reported in that table, and D and trimming were inferred from the DNA itself. The sample includes some 250,000 clones, with about nine tenths observed a single time. 1.2% of the sample is in the top ten clones.

The V and J ends are trimmed by 5 bases and 0 bases, leaving 25 bases between them. The CDR3 contains 19 residues, cysteine and phenylalanine counted. Only CDR3 DNA is held: 57 bases, read in frame from base 1. The germline V gene (reference sequence) specifies SEHNR as CDR1 and FQNEAQ as CDR2. This clone was detected only once. Its antigen is not yet known. Base qualities are not recorded, but no much larger clone differs from it by a single base. The sequence joins TRBV7-9 to TRBJ1-1; TRBD1 is a possible D gene, resting on 5 matching bases. Source material: PBMCs or T cells enriched from blood (not recorded which). This TCR derives from a human donor in a cohort exposed to, infected with or recovered from COVID-19 (not recorded which). The donor label of this sample is uncertain. The CDR3 region: CASSPTQWGDPSVNTEAFF. The nucleotide sequence is given as TGTGCCAGCAGCCCCACCCAGTGGGGGGATCCCTCTGTGAACACTGAAGCTTTCTTT.